The clone carrying this T cell receptor (beta chain) was counted ten times or more. The antigen is undetermined. The source of the sample is a study of naive and memory T cell subsets. Two oligonucleotides, mixed equimolar, formed the beta constant-region primer covering TRBC1 and TRBC2. Four rounds of PCR amplified the ligated cDNA using nested alpha and beta constant-region primers plus SP2. TCRdb recomputed calls from the UMI-ligation and nested PCR reads with MiXCR, one row per CDR3 protein. This sample yields 85,000 to 130,000 distinct CDR3 sequences, of which about 14% are seen a single time; 2.5% to 3% belongs to the top ten. General study points: TCR counts from RNA may reflect activation-linked expression changes. Naive repertoires, especially CD8, held a few larger clonotypes, possibly memory cells re-expressing CD45RA.

This clonotype originated in a human donor in good health. Material for sequencing was naive CD8+ T cells from blood.

CDR3 protein: CASSPGQDYEQYF. CDR3 coding DNA: TGCGCCAGCAGCCCGGGACAGGACTACGAGCAGTACTTC. The chain carries TRBV4-3 and TRBJ2-7; 8 bases map to TRBD1. This CDR3 region has 13 residues. V lost 4 bases and J lost 3; bases outside the gene matches: 2. Per germline, CDR1 LGHNA and CDR2 YSLEER.